The 32 T cell receptor beta chains in this list originate from one sample, sequenced in a study of CD8+ T cells in alopecia areata. The authors extracted RNA and reverse transcribed it into cDNA as the sequencing template. Libraries were prepared by immunoSEQ multiplex PCR; TCRdb keeps only in-frame clonotypes and omits some of them. Among 200,000 to 250,000 clones listed, under 70% were seen once. This specimen was CD4+ T cells sorted from blood, taken at week 0. Receptors originate from a human donor with alopecia areata.

This chain joins TRBV6-5 and TRBJ1-2, with a weak D call TRBD1 (6 bases). Germline V gives CDR1 MNHEY, CDR2 SVGAGI. The CDR3 covers 12 residues. The V gene lost 5 bases and the J gene lost 8 bases, with 12 bases spanning the gap. CDR3 coding DNA: TGTGCCAGCAGTCCTTCAGGGGTAGGCTACACCTTC. Translation gives CASSPSGVGYTF.

The chain carries TRBV5-6 and TRBJ1-2, with D possibly matching TRBD1 (5 bases). The V end lost 0 bases, the J end lost 4 bases, and 10 bases lay between the germline ends. CDR1 SGHDT and CDR2 YYEEEE come from the germline V gene. This CDR3 comprises 14 residues. CDR3 amino acids: CASSLVGPGYGYTF. The CDR3 nucleotides are TGTGCCAGCAGCTTGGTGGGGCCAGGCTATGGCTACACCTTC.

On this clone itself: This same CDR3 is encoded by further DNA sequences in the sample. This sequence joins TRBV15 and TRBJ2-3; D unclear. CDR3 length equals 12 residues. Germline V gene data show CDR1 as LNHNV and CDR2 as YYDKDF (reference sequence). V was clipped by 1 base and J by 4 bases, with 3 bases between them. The CDR3 bases are TGTGCCACCAGCAGAGTTTCAGATACGCAGTATTTT. It encodes CATSRVSDTQYF.

This clone was observed a handful of times. The sample has other DNA sequences that encode this CDR3 too. The chain combines TRBV15 with TRBJ2-5; D unresolved. Germline V gives CDR1 LNHNV, CDR2 YYDKDF (reference sequence). V was shortened by 1 base and J by 4 bases, with 4 bases between the two germline ends. This CDR3 is 12 amino acids long. The CDR3: CATSRGLETQYF. CDR3 in DNA: TGTGCCACCAGCAGAGGGTTAGAGACCCAGTACTTC.

The V and J genes are TRBV7-2 and TRBJ2-5, with D tentatively TRBD2 (5 bases). This CDR3 has 13 amino acids. Looked up from germline, CDR1 is SGHTA and CDR2 is FQGNSA. V was clipped by 5 bases and J by 5 bases, with 12 bases between them. CDR3 sequence (DNA): TGTGCCAGCAGCACTAGGCGGCGGGAGACCCAGTACTTC. Translated: CASSTRRRETQYF.

This clone was detected a few times. J is TRBJ2-1 and V is TRBV10-2; D possibly corresponds to TRBD2 (6 bases). The CDR3 extends over 14 amino acids. The germline CDR1 and CDR2 sequences are WSHSY and SAAADI. The V and J ends lost 7 bases and 0 bases respectively, with 10 bases between them. The CDR3 sequence: CASIAGSSYNEQFF. CDR3 in DNA: TGCGCCAGCATTGCGGGAAGCTCCTACAATGAGCAGTTCTTC.

V gene TRBV11-3 combines with J gene TRBJ1-5; TRBD1 agrees at 7 bases. V lost 5 bases and J lost 9; bases outside the gene matches: 10. CDR1 SGHNT and CDR2 YENEEA come from the germline V gene. This CDR3 has 14 residues. The DNA for the CDR3 is TGTGCCAGCAGCGCCCGGGACAGCGGACTGCCCCAGCATTTT. This sequence encodes CASSARDSGLPQHF. The full variable domain, with the rest looked up from reference TRBV11-3 and TRBJ1-5, is EAGVVQSPRYKIIEKKQPVAFWCNPISGHNTLYWYLQNLGQGPELLIRYENEEAVDDSQLPKDRFSAERLKGVDSTLKIQPAELGDSAVYLCASSARDSGLPQHFGDGTRLSIL.

The chain has TRBV15 and TRBJ1-5; a weak D match, TRBD1 (6 bases). Germline CDR1 LNHNV, CDR2 YYDKDF (reference sequence). V dropped 0 bases and J dropped 3 bases, with 9 bases sitting between them. CDR3 length: 15 residues. CDR3 residues: CATSREQGNNQPQHF. In DNA, the CDR3 is TGTGCCACCAGCAGAGAACAGGGAAACAATCAGCCCCAGCATTTT.

This clone has more than one count but fewer than ten. This rearrangement joins TRBV4-2 to TRBJ2-7, with 8 bases that match TRBD2. The J segment lost 3 bases and the V segment lost 0 bases, leaving 7 bases of the junction unmatched. The CDR3 contains 16 residues. Germline V lookup: CDR1 LGHNA, CDR2 YNFKEQ. The CDR3 sequence: CASSQDTGLESYEQYF. The CDR3 DNA follows: TGTGCCAGCAGCCAAGATACGGGACTAGAAAGCTACGAGCAGTACTTC.

This clone was seen a handful of times. The chain is built from TRBV30 and TRBJ2-7; D might be TRBD1 or TRBD2, each matching 6 bases. Trimming pared 2 bases from V and 1 base from J, leaving 9 bases between. Germline V gives CDR1 GTSNPN, CDR2 SVGIG (reference sequence). The length of the CDR3 is 13 residues. The CDR3 loop is CAWSIGGSYEQYF. The CDR3, as DNA: TGTGCCTGGAGTATAGGGGGGTCCTACGAGCAGTACTTC.

The chain links TRBV30 to TRBJ2-7, with 7 bases matching TRBD1. Unmatched junction bases numbered 8, after V lost 4 bases and J lost 5 bases. Germline CDR1 and CDR2: GTSNPN and SVGIG (reference sequence). The CDR3 covers 13 residues. The CDR3 DNA follows: TGTGCCTGGAAAGCGCAGGGGGTGCACGAGCAGTACTTC. Protein sequence: CAWKAQGVHEQYF.

The V and J genes are TRBV6-5 and TRBJ1-1, with a tentative D call TRBD1 (5 bases). Germline V CDR1 and CDR2: MNHEY, SVGAGI. The CDR3 covers 14 residues. V dropped 2 bases and J dropped 5 bases, with 12 bases sitting between them. The CDR3 DNA is TGTGCCAGCAGTTACCTCCGGTGGGGGACTGAAGCTTTCTTT. This codes for CASSYLRWGTEAFF.

A remark on this clone: Other DNA sequences within the sample encode an identical CDR3. This chain connects TRBV29-1 to TRBJ1-4; D remains unclear. This CDR3 comprises 12 residues. Per germline, CDR1 SQVTM and CDR2 ANQGSEA. V lost 4 bases, J lost 5 bases, and 8 bases lay in between. CDR3 sequence (DNA): TGCAGCGTTGTAGGAGCGAATGAAAAACTGTTTTTT. Residues: CSVVGANEKLFF.

The V gene is TRBV5-4, the J gene TRBJ2-7; D possibly corresponds to TRBD1 (5 bases). Germline V gene data show CDR1 as SGHNT and CDR2 as YYREEE (reference sequence). The CDR3 covers 11 residues. V shed 4 bases and J shed 6 bases, with 8 bases lying between them. CDR3 DNA: TGTGCCAGCAGCCACGACAGCGAGCAGTACTTC. This translates into CASSHDSEQYF.

This clone was picked up a small number of times. V and J are TRBV29-1 and TRBJ2-3; TRBD2 matches at 9 bases. V lost 0 bases and J lost 4; bases outside the gene matches: 5. The CDR3 totals 15 residues. Germline CDR1 SQVTM, CDR2 ANQGSEA. CDR3 coding DNA: TGCAGCGTTGAAGATGCGCGGGGGGGCGCAGATACGCAGTATTTT. Translation gives CSVEDARGGADTQYF.

The V call is TRBV30, the J call TRBJ2-7; D gene unclear. Germline CDR1 and CDR2: GTSNPN and SVGIG (reference sequence). The CDR3 contains 13 residues. V lost 0 bases to trimming and J lost 0 bases, with 6 bases between them. This chain's CDR3 is CAWSVQFSYEQYF. The CDR3 DNA is TGTGCCTGGAGTGTACAGTTCTCCTACGAGCAGTACTTC.

This rearrangement joins TRBV6-5 to TRBJ1-2, with D tentatively TRBD1 (5 bases). Germline CDR1 reads MNHEY; CDR2 reads SVGAGI. V lost 6 bases and J 4 bases, leaving 9 bases between the germline ends. The CDR3 covers 12 residues. CDR3 bases: TGTGCCAGCAGAGTTGGGGGCTATGGCTACACCTTC. Translated: CASRVGGYGYTF.

CDR3 in amino acids: CASSYGRGLNSPLHF. CDR3 coding DNA: TGTGCCAGCAGTTACGGGAGGGGACTTAATTCACCCCTCCACTTT. The rearrangement uses TRBV6-5 and TRBJ1-6, with D possibly matching TRBD1 (5 bases). The V gene's germline CDR1 is MNHEY and CDR2 SVGAGI. The CDR3 has 15 amino acids. Trimming stripped 2 bases from V and 6 bases from J, with 11 bases between.

The rearrangement uses TRBV29-1 and TRBJ1-2; D is uncertain. The CDR3 contains 12 residues. The V and J ends lost 4 bases and 0 bases respectively, with 6 bases between them. Germline lookup yields CDR1 SQVTM and CDR2 ANQGSEA. The CDR3 sequence is CSVASTNYGYTF. As DNA, the CDR3 is TGCAGCGTTGCTAGCACTAACTATGGCTACACCTTC.

This sequence joins TRBV2 and TRBJ2-5; D is ambiguous. The CDR3 sequence is 12 residues long. Deletions cut 7 bases from V and 5 bases from J, with 11 bases between. The germline V gene has CDR1 SNHLY and CDR2 FYNNEI. CDR3 DNA sequence: TGTGCCAGCATGGACCTGGCGGAGACCCAGTACTTC. This encodes CASMDLAETQYF.

This chain joins TRBV30 and TRBJ1-2, with D possibly TRBD1 on 5 matching bases. The CDR3 is 14 residues long. V lost 0 bases and J 8 bases, leaving 16 bases between the germline ends. Germline lookup yields CDR1 GTSNPN and CDR2 SVGIG (reference sequence). The CDR3 spells CAWSVQGTRYGYTF. CDR3 bases: TGTGCCTGGAGTGTCCAGGGTACGCGGTACGGCTACACCTTC.

The chain recombines TRBV30 with TRBJ2-2, with a tentative D call TRBD1 (6 bases). CDR1 GTSNPN and CDR2 SVGIG come from the germline V gene (reference sequence). This CDR3 contains 15 residues. V was pared by 5 bases and J by 5 bases, with 18 bases between. The CDR3 DNA reads TGTGCCTGGGACAGGCCACCTGAATCAACCGGGGAGCTGTTTTTT. Translation gives CAWDRPPESTGELFF.

The rearrangement uses TRBV2 and TRBJ1-1; TRBD1 matches at 8 bases. Trimming at V came to 5 bases and at J to 3 bases, leaving 2 bases not matched to a gene. The germline CDR1 and CDR2 sequences are SNHLY and FYNNEI. The CDR3 extends over 13 amino acids. This chain's CDR3 is CASSPDRDTEAFF. CDR3 sequence (DNA): TGTGCCAGCAGTCCGGACAGGGACACTGAAGCTTTCTTT. The variable domain in full, with the rest retrieved from reference TRBV2 and TRBJ1-1, is EPEVTQTPSHQVTQMGQEVILRCVPISNHLYFYWYRQILGQKVEFLVSFYNNEISEKSEIFDDQFSVERPDGSNFTLKIRSTKLEDSAMYFCASSPDRDTEAFFGQGTRLTVV.

This clone was counted a few times. This chain uses TRBV5-1 with TRBJ2-7; D remains unclear. The CDR3 extends over 13 amino acids. Trimming left V 6 bases short and J 5 bases short, with 15 bases between. Germline-derived CDR1 and CDR2 are SGHRS and YFSETQ. The CDR3 nucleotides read TGCGCCAGCACCCCGACTGCGAGCGACGAGCAGTACTTC. Translating gives CASTPTASDEQYF.

The V gene is TRBV7-3, the J gene TRBJ2-3; D is unclear. Germline V gene data show CDR1 as SGHTA and CDR2 as FQGTGA. Trimming stripped 3 bases from V and 4 bases from J, with 8 bases between. The CDR3 loop spans 13 amino acids. CDR3 loop: CASSFTRADTQYF. The DNA of the CDR3 is TGTGCCAGCAGCTTCACAAGGGCAGATACGCAGTATTTT. Combining the CDR3 with reference TRBV7-3 and TRBJ2-3 gives the whole variable domain GAGVSQTPSNKVTEKGKYVELRCDPISGHTALYWYRQSLGQGPEFLIYFQGTGAADDSGLPNDRFFAVRPEGSVSTLKIQRTERGDSAVYLCASSFTRADTQYFGPGTRLTVL.

The chain employs TRBV7-2 and TRBJ2-1, with a weak D call TRBD1 (6 bases). Germline CDR1 is SGHTA and CDR2 is FQGNSA. Trimming cost V 4 bases and J 7 bases, with 11 bases left between them. The CDR3 is made up of 13 amino acids. CDR3 amino acids: CASSSNQGNEQFF. The CDR3 DNA reads as TGTGCCAGCAGCTCGAACCAGGGGAATGAGCAGTTCTTC.

The CDR3 DNA reads as TGTGCCAGCAGCTTACGACTAGCGGGGGAATACAATGAGCAGTTCTTC. Residues: CASSLRLAGEYNEQFF. The rearrangement uses TRBV11-2 and TRBJ2-1; 12 bases agree with TRBD2. V gave up 2 bases and J gave up 4 bases; unmatched junction bases: 3. This CDR3 spans 16 amino acids. Germline assignment: CDR1 SGHAT and CDR2 FQNNGV.

The rearrangement joins TRBV19 to TRBJ2-1; 8 bases fit TRBD1. The length of the CDR3 is 14 residues. Per germline, CDR1 LNHDA and CDR2 SQIVND (reference sequence). The ends lost 3 bases at V and 8 bases at J; junction bases unmatched: 6. For the CDR3, the DNA is TGTGCCAGTAGTATTCGACAGGGGAGCGATGAGCAGTTCTTC. Translating it yields CASSIRQGSDEQFF.

CDR3 nucleotide sequence: TGTGCCTGGACCGGGATTAGTCCCTACGAGCAGTACTTC. Residues: CAWTGISPYEQYF. The chain has TRBV30 and TRBJ2-7; tentatively, D is TRBD2 (5 bases). The CDR3 is 13 residues long. Germline V gene lookup returns CDR1 GTSNPN and CDR2 SVGIG (reference sequence). The V end lost 4 bases, the J end lost 2 bases, and 12 bases lay between the germline ends. The entire variable domain, with the rest obtained from reference TRBV30 and TRBJ2-7, is as follows: SQTIHQWPATLVQPVGSPLSLECTVEGTSNPNLYWYRQAAGRGLQLLFYSVGIGQISSEVPQNLSASRPQDRQFILSSKKLLLSDSGFYLCAWTGISPYEQYFGPGTRLTVT.

By share, this clone ranks as medium-sized. The J gene is TRBJ1-2, the V gene TRBV7-2; D possibly corresponds to TRBD1 (6 bases). V lost 5 bases and J 0 bases, leaving 13 bases between the germline ends. This CDR3 spans 15 amino acids. From germline, CDR1 is SGHTA and CDR2 FQGNSA. The CDR3: CASSGHRVANYGYTF. CDR3 sequence (DNA): TGTGCCAGCAGCGGGCACAGGGTCGCTAACTATGGCTACACCTTC.

V usage is TRBV27 and J usage is TRBJ1-2, with 8 bases matching TRBD1. Per the germline V gene, CDR1 is MNHEY and CDR2 is SMNVEV (reference sequence). With V trimmed by 5 bases and J by 4 bases, 6 bases remained unmatched. The CDR3 runs 14 residues. The CDR3, as DNA: TGTGCCAGCAGTAGGACAGGGACTAGCTATGGCTACACCTTC. It encodes CASSRTGTSYGYTF.

The rearrangement links TRBV9 to TRBJ2-7, with 11 bases fitting TRBD2. J was trimmed by 6 bases and V by 3 bases; bases with no gene match: 14. Germline lookup yields CDR1 SGDLS and CDR2 YYNGEE. This CDR3 spans 17 amino acids. DNA for the CDR3: TGTGCCAGCAGCGAGAGAGGACTAGCGGGCCCCGAGGGCGAGCAGTACTTC. It translates to CASSERGLAGPEGEQYF.